This note documents a single T cell receptor beta chain sequence. The clone's antigen remains unknown. No base quality values were provided; no much bigger clone lies one nucleotide off. Ophthalmopathy patients had moderately to severely active disease, Clinical Activity Score of at least 3, NOSPECS grade of at least 4, and disease duration under 3 months. Patients were excluded if they had other autoimmune diseases, uncontrolled infections, pregnancy or lactation. Clinical symptoms, serum thyroxine, TRAb, thyroid ultrasound and orbital computed tomography were used for diagnosis. PBMCs were isolated from more than 8 ml of fresh peripheral blood by Ficoll-Paque density gradient centrifugation. Trizol reagent was used to extract the total RNA, and its quality was then checked on an Agilent 2100 Bioanalyzer. These data are taken from a study of Graves' ophthalmopathy and Graves' hyperthyroidism (dated by TCRdb to the late 2010s). Study-wide context: Peripheral blood was collected at initial diagnosis, before any treatment. The study used signatures of the TCR beta repertoire to tell Graves' ophthalmopathy apart from Graves' hyperthyroidism and to predict which patients would progress to ophthalmopathy. In total, 120 to 150 blood samples were TCR-sequenced: around 42 ophthalmopathy, approximately 75 hyperthyroidism and roughly 17 hyperthyroidism-to-ophthalmopathy patients. To explore V-J signatures distinguishing ophthalmopathy from hyperthyroidism, a discovery set of 100 or so patients (roughly 45 ophthalmopathy, roughly 55 stable hyperthyroidism) was enrolled. An independent validation cohort comprised 18 hyperthyroidism patients and 15 to 17 patients who later progressed from hyperthyroidism to ophthalmopathy. In about six hyperthyroidism patients, the T-cell repertoires found in thyroid tissue were compared with those found in blood. After sampling, hyperthyroidism patients received methimazole starting at 30 mg daily, and ophthalmopathy patients received high-dose intravenous methylprednisolone. The approximately 100 discovery patients were divided at random into training and test sets in a 7:3 ratio.

Here is what the overall study found, with its caveats: Ophthalmopathy was separated from stable hyperthyroidism by the 13-signature model with just under 90% sensitivity and just under 84% specificity in cross-validation and with 80%/75% in the test set. In validation, the model predicted ophthalmopathy progression with about 64% sensitivity and around 72% specificity; some twelve predicted patients were CT-confirmed with GO in a median of around 6.5 months. No statistical method was used to predetermine the sample size, and group allocation was not hidden from the investigators. Most expanded thyroid clonotypes with a frequency above 0.001 also appeared in blood, which suggests that blood repertoires may reflect the immune response in the thyroid.

TCR beta CDR3 regions were amplified from RNA transcripts for repertoire sequencing. HTBI primers and the Qiagen OneStep RT-PCR kit were used in a first-round RT-PCR, which was followed by a second-round multiplex PCR, size selection and purification. Sequencing of the libraries was carried out on an Illumina HiSeq2000 in paired-end mode with 100 bp reads. As for the authors' bioinformatics: SOAPnuke was used to process the reads, throwing out any read that had adapters, had uncalled bases, had a mean Phred below 15, or lacked an exact constant-primer or identifier match. COPE v1.2.5 was used to merge the high-quality paired reads. Unique nucleotide sequences were defined as clonotypes and aligned to IMGT TRB V, D and J references using MiTCR v1.1. Analysis was restricted to V-J combinations with a frequency above 0.0001, which covered approximately 99% of repertoires. A TCR clonal expansion and chaos score per V-J combination was defined as the ratio of F50 clonal expansion to chaos observed in the TCRdist matrix. Welch's t-statistics and random forest were used to reduce features to 13 V-J combinations, which were fed into a naive Bayes classifier. The similarity between thyroid and blood repertoires was quantified using the Morisita-Horn index. TCRdb redid the processing of the public reads, applying fastp at Q25 and MiXCR, and retained in-frame beta chains. Rows merge per CDR3 protein into single entries with the most common DNA and genes. TCRdb's processing, not the study's, gives the V and J calls here. This sample gives 150,000 to 200,000 distinct CDR3 sequences in total; roughly 36% of them show up just once. 8% to 9% of the sample is in the top ten clones.

Trimming removed 4 bases from V and 6 bases from J, leaving 13 bases between the germline ends. The germline V gene provides CDR1 SGHTA and CDR2 FQGNSA. Taken from cysteine to phenylalanine, the CDR3 has 13 residues. CDR3 DNA only is kept here, 39 bases in frame from base 1. The chain is made from TRBV7-2 and TRBJ2-7; the D gene may be TRBD1 or TRBD2, since each aligns over 6 bases. The clonotype was recovered from a man aged 25 to 40 with Graves' ophthalmopathy. Donor details come from another sample of the same person, matched by shared clones. Material for sequencing was peripheral blood. The bases are TGTGCCAGCAGCTGGGGGGCTAGACGCGAGCAGTACTTC. Its product reads: CASSWGARREQYF.